These 7 T cell receptor beta chains were sequenced from one sample in a study of Graves' ophthalmopathy and Graves' hyperthyroidism listed by TCRdb under 2018. Sequencing took place on an Illumina HiSeq 2000. For repertoire sequencing, the TCR beta CDR3 regions were amplified from RNA transcripts. HTBI primers and the Qiagen OneStep RT-PCR kit were used in a first-round RT-PCR, which was followed by a second-round multiplex PCR, size selection and purification. TCRdb trimmed the raw reads at Q25, called clones with MiXCR and kept productive beta chains. Each entry is one CDR3 protein sequence, shown with its most common DNA and genes. A total of 150,000 to 200,000 distinct CDR3 sequences appear in this sample, around 39% of them only once. The leading ten clones occupy 7.5% to 10% of the sample. Sequenced sample: peripheral blood. All receptors derive from a man aged 25 to 45 with Graves' ophthalmopathy. Donor details come from another sample of the same person, matched by shared clones.

This clonotype was detected ten times or more. V gene TRBV6-1 combines with J gene TRBJ1-1; D possibly corresponds to TRBD1 (5 bases). CDR1 MNHNS and CDR2 SASEGT come from the germline V gene. The CDR3 contains 15 residues. The germline V and J ends were trimmed by 7 bases and 2 bases, with 17 bases remaining between them. CDR3 DNA sequence: TGTGCCAGCACCCCCTTGCGGGGCAAAAACACTGAAGCTTTCTTT. Its translation is CASTPLRGKNTEAFF.

The rearrangement joins TRBV6-2 or TRBV6-3 to TRBJ2-7, with a weak D call TRBD1 (5 bases). Looked up from germline, CDR1 is MNHEY and CDR2 is SVGEGT. Trimming cost V 4 bases and J 6 bases, with 10 bases left between them. There are 12 residues in the CDR3. This CDR3 reads CASSFKGREQYF. CDR3 DNA: TGTGCCAGCAGTTTTAAGGGGCGCGAGCAGTACTTC.

This clonotype was detected ten times or more. A much larger clone differs from this one at a single base, so this may be a read error. The chain combines TRBV7-2 with TRBJ1-6; TRBD1 matches at 9 bases. The CDR3 is made up of 17 amino acids. Germline V gives CDR1 SGHTA, CDR2 FQGNSA. CDR3 coding DNA: TGTGTCAGCAGCCCGAGAATAGGGACAGGGTCGAATTCACCCCTCCACTTT. This sequence encodes CVSSPRIGTGSNSPLHF.

V usage is TRBV10-1 and J usage is TRBJ1-1; D not certain. The germline V gene encodes CDR1 WNHNN and CDR2 SYGVQD (reference sequence). The CDR3 has 13 amino acids. V dropped 6 bases and J dropped 0 bases, with 8 bases sitting between them. The CDR3 coding sequence is TGCGCCAGCAGCAACGACCTGAACACTGAAGCTTTCTTT. Protein product: CASSNDLNTEAFF.

This clonotype has ten or more counts. The gene calls are TRBV27 and TRBJ2-4; 9 bases align to TRBD1. J lost 1 base, V lost 2 bases, and 9 bases had no gene match. This CDR3 is 18 amino acids long. Germline V lookup: CDR1 MNHEY, CDR2 SMNVEV (reference sequence). The CDR3 DNA is TGTGCCAGCAGTTTAATGGATACAGGGGGCGCCGCCAAAAACATTCAGTACTTC. Its protein product is CASSLMDTGGAAKNIQYF.

The chain employs TRBV5-1 and TRBJ2-7, with 11 bases that match TRBD2. J was trimmed by 4 bases and V by 3 bases; bases with no gene match: 12. Germline V gives CDR1 SGHRS, CDR2 YFSETQ. The CDR3 loop spans 17 amino acids. CDR3 in DNA: TGCGCCAGCAGCTCGTTAACTAGCGGGAGCCTCTTGTACGAGCAGTACTTC. The encoded protein is CASSSLTSGSLLYEQYF. Looking up the rest from reference TRBV5-1 and TRBJ2-7 gives the full variable domain: KAGVTQTPRYLIKTRGQQVTLSCSPISGHRSVSWYQQTPGQGLQFLFEYFSETQRNKGNFPGRFSGRQFSNSRSEMNVSTLELGDSALYLCASSSLTSGSLLYEQYFGPGTRLTVT.

The J gene is TRBJ1-1, the V gene TRBV6-1; D not certain. Germline CDR1 is MNHNS and CDR2 is SASEGT. The ends were cut back, 7 bases at V and 0 bases at J, with 15 bases in the middle. CDR3 length: 15 amino acids. The CDR3 coding sequence is TGTGCCAGCACTCCATTACAGACGGTGAACACTGAAGCTTTCTTT. It encodes CASTPLQTVNTEAFF.